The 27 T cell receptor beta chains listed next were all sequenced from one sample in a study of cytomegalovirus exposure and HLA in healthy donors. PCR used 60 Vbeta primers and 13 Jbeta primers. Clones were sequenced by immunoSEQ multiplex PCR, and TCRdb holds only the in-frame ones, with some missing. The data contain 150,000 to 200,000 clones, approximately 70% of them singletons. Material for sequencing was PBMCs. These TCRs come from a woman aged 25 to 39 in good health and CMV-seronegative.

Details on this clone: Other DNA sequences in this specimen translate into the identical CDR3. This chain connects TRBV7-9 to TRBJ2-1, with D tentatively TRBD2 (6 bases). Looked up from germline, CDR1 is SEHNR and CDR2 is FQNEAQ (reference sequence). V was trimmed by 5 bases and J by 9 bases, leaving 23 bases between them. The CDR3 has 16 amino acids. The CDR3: CASSPNSVGGFGEQFF. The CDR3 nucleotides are TGTGCCAGCAGCCCGAACTCCGTAGGAGGGTTCGGTGAGCAGTTCTTC.

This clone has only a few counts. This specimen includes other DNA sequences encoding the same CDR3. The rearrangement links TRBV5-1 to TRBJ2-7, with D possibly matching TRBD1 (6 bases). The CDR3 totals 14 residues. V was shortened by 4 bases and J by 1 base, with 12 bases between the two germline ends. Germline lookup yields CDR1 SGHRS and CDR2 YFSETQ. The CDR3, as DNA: TGCGCCAGCAGCCCTTCAGGGGTTTCCTACGAGCAGTACTTC. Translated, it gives CASSPSGVSYEQYF.

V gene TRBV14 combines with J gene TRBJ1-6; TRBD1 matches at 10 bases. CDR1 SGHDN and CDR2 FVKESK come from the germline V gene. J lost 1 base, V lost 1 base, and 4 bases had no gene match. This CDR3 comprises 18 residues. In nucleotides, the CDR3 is TGTGCCAGCAGCCAAGGGCCGGGACAGGGGTCCTATAATTCACCCCTCCACTTT. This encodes CASSQGPGQGSYNSPLHF.

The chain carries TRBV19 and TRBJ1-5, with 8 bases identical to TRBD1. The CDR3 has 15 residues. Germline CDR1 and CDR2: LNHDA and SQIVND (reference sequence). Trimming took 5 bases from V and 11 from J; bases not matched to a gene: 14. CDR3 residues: CASSSRTGTFDTQHF. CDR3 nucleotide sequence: TGTGCCAGTAGTTCCCGGACAGGGACATTCGACACCCAGCATTTT.

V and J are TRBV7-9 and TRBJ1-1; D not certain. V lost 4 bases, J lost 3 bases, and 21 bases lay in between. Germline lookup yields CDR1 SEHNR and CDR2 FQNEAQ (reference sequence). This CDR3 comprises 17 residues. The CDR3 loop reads CASSYSLGEHFDTEAFF. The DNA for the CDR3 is TGTGCCAGCAGCTACAGTCTTGGGGAGCATTTCGACACTGAAGCTTTCTTT. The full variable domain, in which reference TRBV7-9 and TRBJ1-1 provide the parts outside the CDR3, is DTGVSQNPRHKITKRGQNVTFRCDPISEHNRLYWYRQTLGQGPEFLTYFQNEAQLEKSRLLSDRFSAERPKGSFSTLEIQRTEQGDSAMYLCASSYSLGEHFDTEAFFGQGTRLTVV.

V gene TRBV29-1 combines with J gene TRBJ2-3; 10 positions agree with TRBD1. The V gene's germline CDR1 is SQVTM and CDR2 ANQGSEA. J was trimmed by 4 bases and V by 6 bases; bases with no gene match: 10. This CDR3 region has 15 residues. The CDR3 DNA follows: TGCAGCGTCCGACAGGGGGCGATTCTCCCAGATACGCAGTATTTT. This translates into CSVRQGAILPDTQYF.

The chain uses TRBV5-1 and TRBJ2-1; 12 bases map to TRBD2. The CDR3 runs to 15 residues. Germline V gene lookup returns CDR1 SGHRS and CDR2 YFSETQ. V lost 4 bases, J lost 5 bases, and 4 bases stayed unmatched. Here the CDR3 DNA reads TGCGCCAGCAGCCCCAGACTAGCGGGAGACAATGAGCAGTTCTTC. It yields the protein CASSPRLAGDNEQFF.

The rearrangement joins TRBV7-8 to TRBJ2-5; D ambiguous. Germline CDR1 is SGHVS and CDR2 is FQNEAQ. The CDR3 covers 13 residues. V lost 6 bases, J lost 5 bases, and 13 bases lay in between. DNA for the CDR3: TGTGCCAGCAGGGGTCCTAGTGCCGAGACCCAGTACTTC. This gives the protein CASRGPSAETQYF.

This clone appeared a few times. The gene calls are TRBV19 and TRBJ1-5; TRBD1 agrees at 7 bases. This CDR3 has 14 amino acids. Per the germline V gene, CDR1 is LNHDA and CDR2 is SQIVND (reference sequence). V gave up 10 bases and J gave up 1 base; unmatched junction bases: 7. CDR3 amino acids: CATSWGQSNQPQHF. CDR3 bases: TGTGCCACCAGTTGGGGACAGAGCAATCAGCCCCAGCATTTT.

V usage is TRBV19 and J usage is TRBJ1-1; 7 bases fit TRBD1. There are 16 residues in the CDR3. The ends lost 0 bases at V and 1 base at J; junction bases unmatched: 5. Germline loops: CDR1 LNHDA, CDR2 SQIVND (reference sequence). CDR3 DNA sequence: TGTGCCAGTAGTATAGACTTAACAGGGGCGAACACTGAAGCTTTCTTT. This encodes CASSIDLTGANTEAFF.

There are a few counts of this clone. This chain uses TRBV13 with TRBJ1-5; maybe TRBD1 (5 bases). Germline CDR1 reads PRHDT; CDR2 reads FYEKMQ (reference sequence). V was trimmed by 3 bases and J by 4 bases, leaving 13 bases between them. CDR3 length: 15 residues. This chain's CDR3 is CASSLHQGRNQPQHF. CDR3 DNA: TGTGCCAGCAGCTTGCACCAGGGAAGGAATCAGCCCCAGCATTTT.

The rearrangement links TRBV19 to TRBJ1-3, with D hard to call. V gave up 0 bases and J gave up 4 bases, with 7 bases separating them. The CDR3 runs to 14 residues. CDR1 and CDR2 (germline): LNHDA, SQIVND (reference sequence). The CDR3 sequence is CASSIDRKGNTIYF. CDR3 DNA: TGTGCCAGTAGTATAGACAGAAAAGGAAACACCATATATTTT.

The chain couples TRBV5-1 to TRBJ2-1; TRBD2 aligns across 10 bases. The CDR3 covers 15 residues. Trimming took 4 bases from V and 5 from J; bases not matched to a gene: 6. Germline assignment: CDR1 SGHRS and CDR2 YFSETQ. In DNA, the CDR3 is TGCGCCAGCAGCCGGACTAGCGGAGTCAACAATGAGCAGTTCTTC. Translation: CASSRTSGVNNEQFF. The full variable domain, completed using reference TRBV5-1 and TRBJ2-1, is KAGVTQTPRYLIKTRGQQVTLSCSPISGHRSVSWYQQTPGQGLQFLFEYFSETQRNKGNFPGRFSGRQFSNSRSEMNVSTLELGDSALYLCASSRTSGVNNEQFFGPGTRLTVL.

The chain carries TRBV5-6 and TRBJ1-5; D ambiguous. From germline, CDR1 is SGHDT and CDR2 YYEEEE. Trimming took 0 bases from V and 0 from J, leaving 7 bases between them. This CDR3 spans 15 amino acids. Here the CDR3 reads CASSLAQYSNQPQHF. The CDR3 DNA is TGTGCCAGCAGCTTGGCGCAGTATAGCAATCAGCCCCAGCATTTT.

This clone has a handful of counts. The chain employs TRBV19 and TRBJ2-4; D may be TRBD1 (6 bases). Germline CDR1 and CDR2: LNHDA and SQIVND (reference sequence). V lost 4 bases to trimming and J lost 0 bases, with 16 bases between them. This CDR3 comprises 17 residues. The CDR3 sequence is CASSTIWTDLAKNIQYF. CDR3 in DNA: TGTGCCAGTAGTACAATTTGGACAGATTTAGCCAAAAACATTCAGTACTTC.

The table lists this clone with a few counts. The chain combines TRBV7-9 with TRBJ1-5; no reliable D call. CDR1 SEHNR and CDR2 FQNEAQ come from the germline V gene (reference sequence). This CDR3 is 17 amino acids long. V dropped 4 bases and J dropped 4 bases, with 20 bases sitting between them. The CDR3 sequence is CASSSGFAGRGNQPQHF. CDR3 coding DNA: TGTGCCAGCAGCTCTGGGTTCGCAGGTCGAGGGAATCAGCCCCAGCATTTT.

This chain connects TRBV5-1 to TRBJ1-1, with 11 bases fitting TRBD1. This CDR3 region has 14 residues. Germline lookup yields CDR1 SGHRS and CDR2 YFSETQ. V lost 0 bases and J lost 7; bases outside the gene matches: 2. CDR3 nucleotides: TGCGCCAGCAGCTTGGTGGGACAGGGGGTTGAAGCTTTCTTT. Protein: CASSLVGQGVEAFF.

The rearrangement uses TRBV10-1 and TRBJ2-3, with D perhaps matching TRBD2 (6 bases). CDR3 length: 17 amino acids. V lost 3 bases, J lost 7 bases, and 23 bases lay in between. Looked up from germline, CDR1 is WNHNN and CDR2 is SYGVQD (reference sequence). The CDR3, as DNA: TGCGCCAGCAGTGAATTCTCGCCTAGCGACAATTTGCATACGCAGTATTTT. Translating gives CASSEFSPSDNLHTQYF.

For the CDR3, the DNA is TGCGCCAGCAGCCAAGAACGACAGGGGGCGTCTACTAATGAAAAACTGTTTTTT. Encoded protein: CASSQERQGASTNEKLFF. This sequence joins TRBV4-1 and TRBJ1-4, with 10 bases that match TRBD1. With V trimmed by 0 bases and J by 2 bases, 6 bases remained unmatched. Germline V gene lookup returns CDR1 MGHRA and CDR2 YSYEKL. This CDR3 has 18 amino acids.

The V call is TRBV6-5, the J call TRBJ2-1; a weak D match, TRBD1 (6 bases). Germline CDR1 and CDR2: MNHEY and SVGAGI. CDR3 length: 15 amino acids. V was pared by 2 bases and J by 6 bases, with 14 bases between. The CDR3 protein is CASSYRVQGGNEQFF. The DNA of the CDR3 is TGTGCCAGCAGTTACAGAGTTCAAGGGGGCAATGAGCAGTTCTTC.

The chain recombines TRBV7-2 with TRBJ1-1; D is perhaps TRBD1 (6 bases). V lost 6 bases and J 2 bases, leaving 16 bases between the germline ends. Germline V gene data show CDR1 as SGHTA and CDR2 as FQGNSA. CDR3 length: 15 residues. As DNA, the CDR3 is TGTGCCAGCAGTATAATAGAGGGGGTTAACACTGAAGCTTTCTTT. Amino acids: CASSIIEGVNTEAFF.

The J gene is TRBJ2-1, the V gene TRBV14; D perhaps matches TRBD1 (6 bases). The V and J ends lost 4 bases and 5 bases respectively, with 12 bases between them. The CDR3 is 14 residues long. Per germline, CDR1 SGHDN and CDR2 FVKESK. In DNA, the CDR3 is TGTGCCAGCAGCCCCGGACAGCTTAACAATGAGCAGTTCTTC. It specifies CASSPGQLNNEQFF.

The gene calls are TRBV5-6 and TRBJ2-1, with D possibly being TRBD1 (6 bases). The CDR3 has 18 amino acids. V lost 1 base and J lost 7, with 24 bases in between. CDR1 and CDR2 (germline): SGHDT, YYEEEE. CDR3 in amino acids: CASSLPLRVDRGSNEQFF. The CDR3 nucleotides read TGTGCCAGCAGCTTGCCCCTTCGGGTGGACAGAGGATCTAATGAGCAGTTCTTC.

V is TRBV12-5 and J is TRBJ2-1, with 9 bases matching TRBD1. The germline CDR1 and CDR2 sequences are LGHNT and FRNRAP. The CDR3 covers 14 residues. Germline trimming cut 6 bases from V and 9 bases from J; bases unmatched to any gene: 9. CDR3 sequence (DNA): TGTGCTAGTGGACCTCCGGGACAGGGTTCTGAGCAGTTCTTC. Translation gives CASGPPGQGSEQFF. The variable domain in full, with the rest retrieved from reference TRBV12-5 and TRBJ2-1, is DARVTQTPRHKVTEMGQEVTMRCQPILGHNTVFWYRQTMMQGLELLAYFRNRAPLDDSGMPKDRFSAEMPDATLATLKIQPSEPRDSAVYFCASGPPGQGSEQFFGPGTRLTVL.

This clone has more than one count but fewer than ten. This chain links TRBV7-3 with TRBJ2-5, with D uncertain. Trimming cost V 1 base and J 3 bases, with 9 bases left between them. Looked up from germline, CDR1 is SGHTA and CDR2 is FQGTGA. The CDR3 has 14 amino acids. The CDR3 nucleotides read TGTGCCAGCAGCTTAAGGTACCGGGAAGAGACCCAGTACTTC. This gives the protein CASSLRYREETQYF.

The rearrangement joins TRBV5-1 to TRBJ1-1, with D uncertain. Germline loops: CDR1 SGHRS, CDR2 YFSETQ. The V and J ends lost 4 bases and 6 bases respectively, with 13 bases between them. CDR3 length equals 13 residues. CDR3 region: CASSPDPSAEAFF. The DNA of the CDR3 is TGCGCCAGCAGCCCCGATCCTAGTGCTGAAGCTTTCTTT.

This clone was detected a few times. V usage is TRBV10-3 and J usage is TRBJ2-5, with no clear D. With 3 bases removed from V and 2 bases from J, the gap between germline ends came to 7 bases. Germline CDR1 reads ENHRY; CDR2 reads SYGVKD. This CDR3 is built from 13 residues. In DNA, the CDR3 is TGTGCCATCAGTGATCGGTCACAAGAGACCCAGTACTTC. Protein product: CAISDRSQETQYF.